This TCR beta chain was recorded in a study of human T cells and chemical hapten exposure. In the study overall: Affected patients, primarily female, had alopecia areata, totalis or universalis.

The CDR3 consists of 18 residues. Germline lookup yields CDR1 MGHDK and CDR2 SYGVNS. J was trimmed by 4 bases and V by 1 base; bases with no gene match: 14. The table lists this clonotype with many counts. TCRdb ran MiXCR on the RACE reads and lists one entry per CDR3 protein. The profile shows fewer than 100,000 distinct CDR3 sequences, approximately 10% of them singletons. Specified time point: patch test 1, 2 weeks after DPC sensitization. The treatment denotes: therapeutic diphenylcyclopropenone sensitization with weekly scalp DPC. The sequenced sample was whole blood, obtained in connection with sensitization to the hapten diphenylcyclopropenone (DPC). The chain combines TRBV25-1 with TRBJ1-2; 8 positions match TRBD1. The sequence derives from a woman between 55 and 75 years old with alopecia areata. Some clones in this sample may be carry-over from other donors' samples. Written as DNA, the CDR3 is TGTGCCAGCAGTGAATGGGGAAACACAGGGGGGAAATCCTATGGCTACACCTTC. This codes for CASSEWGNTGGKSYGYTF.